This T cell receptor beta chain was identified in a study of shared clonotypes between healthy human individuals (dated by TCRdb to 2018 to 2020). A note on the overall study: The cohort comprised two women and a few men aged 18 to 49 years. To estimate repertoire size and how much clonotype sharing occurs between individuals, the study deeply sequenced the blood TCR repertoires of five healthy adults. Different laboratories and diverse techniques were used to prepare libraries and sequence TCR repertoires, to increase sequencing depth and limit assay-specific biases. Between about 0.85 and 8.9 billion PBMCs per donor were obtained by leukapheresis. What the research found in general, with its limitations: Based on pairwise subsampling, the degree of clonotype sharing among donors was expected to be affected by sequencing depth. Sampling was restricted to blood, and TCR repertoires in tissues likely differ from the TCR repertoires found in blood. The small number of donors limited the genetic and exposure-history diversity represented.

Healthy HIV-negative adults with no recently reported acute infections or vaccinations were included as donors. Every donor was a Caucasian adult residing in Nashville, Tennessee, USA. For unsorted samples, 75 million to 90 million PBMCs were counted and genomic DNA was extracted with the QIAamp DNA Blood Mini kit. Blood was obtained by leukapheresis, after which PBMCs were separated by Ficoll-Histopaque density gradient centrifugation and cryopreserved in liquid nitrogen vapor phase. The CDR3 sequence holds 15 residues, the cysteine and phenylalanine included. The read is trimmed to its CDR3 DNA, 45 bases read in frame from base 1. From a lookup of the germline V gene, CDR1 and CDR2 are SGHTA and FQGNSA. V is cut by 5 bases and J by 3 bases, and the space between the germline ends is 14 bases. Using the deep immunoSEQ assay, TCR CDR3 regions were amplified from genomic DNA by multiplex PCR. Extracted genomic DNA from each cell subset was distributed evenly across all wells of several immunoSEQ 96-well plates, and each plate was treated as a replicate. Each replicate PCR for unsorted PBMC received 300 to 350 ng genomic DNA, equal to about 30,000 T cell genomes. Unsorted PBMC genomic DNA was sequenced across ten immunoSEQ deep assay plates. Purified libraries were measured with a Qubit 3.0 fluorometer, size-checked on a Bioanalyzer 2100, and measured again with the KAPA Library Quantification kit. Every immunoSEQ 96-well plate was sequenced on a dedicated single-read 150-cycle Illumina NextSeq 550 flow cell. Under the source paper's analysis protocol: Because only junctional sequences without quality scores were contained in the immunoSEQ output, filtering matching that applied to full-length reads could not be performed. To assign V/J genes and CDR3, sequences were annotated using PyIR, a Python wrapper for IgBLAST v1.9, with IMGT germline references. Reads were removed for weak V/J assignments (E-value above 1e-6), missing CDR3, stop codons, out-of-frame junctions, or ambiguous translated residues. A V3J clonotype was defined by an identical inferred V gene, J gene, and CDR3 amino acid sequence. To compute the percentage overlap between repertoires, the number of shared unique clonotypes was divided by the size of the smaller repertoire. Repertoire richness was assessed with RTK rarefaction, the Chao1 estimator, and Recon v2.1 estimates of unobserved clonotypes. What TCRdb holds here is the immuneACCESS table cut down to in-frame rearrangements. Part of the clones is not present; checked against another copy, under half of the missing clones reflect an unresolved V gene, and the others are unexplained. D and trimming were read from the DNA, whereas the V and J calls and clone size are those reported in that table. Present in this sample are hundreds of thousands of clones, around 81% of which were seen just once. Around 12% of the sample comes from the top ten.

Comments on this clone: This clone's antigen is unknown. No much larger clone exists at a distance of one base, and base qualities are not known.

The sequence is built from TRBV7-2 and TRBJ1-5, with the identity of the D gene unclear. The clonotype was recovered from a woman between 40 and 50 years old in good health. Some clones in this sample may be carry-over from other donors' samples. The source material was PBMCs. The DNA sequence reads TGTGCCAGCAGCGTAGTCGCTATTAACAATCAGCCCCAGCATTTT. This is translated as CASSVVAINNQPQHF. The CDR3, completed at both ends by the reference TRBV7-2 and TRBJ1-5 genes, gives the full variable domain GAGVSQSPSNKVTEKGKDVELRCDPISGHTALYWYRQSLGQGLEFLIYFQGNSAPDKSGLPSDRFSAERTGGSVSTLTIQRTQQEDSAVYLCASSVVAINNQPQHFGDGTRLSIL.